The clone carrying this T cell receptor beta chain was recorded only once. Its antigen is not known. The CDR3 contains 14 residues. Unmatched junction bases numbered 7, after V lost 5 bases and J lost 5 bases. CDR1 SGHNT and CDR2 YENEEA come from the germline V gene. MiXCR was run by TCRdb on the 5' RACE reads, yielding one entry per CDR3 protein. The repertoire holds some 62,000 distinct CDR3 sequences, with around 30% as singletons. Findings of the study overall: Tumor Treg TCRs overlapped most with tumor naive CD4+ cells.

The sequence was collected from a female donor with breast cancer. Sequenced sample: tumor-infiltrating naive CD4+ T cells sorted from the breast tumor. Subset given: naive CD4+ T cells, CD4+CD45RA+CD25-. This chain connects TRBV11-3 to TRBJ2-7; 9 bases match TRBD1. CDR3 amino acids: CASSPRQGGNEQYF. The CDR3 bases are TGTGCCAGCAGCCCCCGACAGGGGGGGAACGAGCAGTACTTC.